This is a list of T cell receptor beta chains from one sample in a study of cytomegalovirus exposure and HLA in healthy donors. Using immunoSEQ multiplex PCR, the repertoire was profiled, and TCRdb retains in-frame clones only, with some absent. The top ten clones hold around 1.9% of a sample with around 180,000 clones, roughly four fifths of them seen once. The sequenced sample was PBMCs. The source of these receptors is a man in his late teens or twenties in good health and CMV-seronegative. Both conserved end residues are part of each CDR3. Part of the rows lack a size; the others show once, few, many or a class for expanded clones.

v_call clone_size cdr3_aa
TRBV6-4 few CASSESSGTYNEQFF
TRBV27 . CASSRVVMSSYNEQFF
TRBV11-2 . CASRASGGQVTDTQYF
TRBV12-5 . CASGTPYSNQPQHF
TRBV13 once CASSSPGTGLSYEQYF
TRBV13 once CASSLGGEGGNEQFF
TRBV4-3 . CASSHQIGQGAYEQYF
TRBV7-9 few CASSAKTGGNTEAFF
TRBV29-1 . CSVEGLGLGTTGELFF
TRBV6-6 . CASSYSGQKNTEAFF
TRBV4-1 . CASSQDSFDRTEAFF
TRBV5-1 few CASRKLGLGSYEQYF
TRBV28 . CASTTPREQFF
TRBV27 . CASSLLGNTEAFF
TRBV7-9 . CASSSPDRDKETQYF
TRBV18 . CASSPTPGFRAGRSTDTQYF
TRBV7-2 . CASSLVGQGFGYTF
TRBV20-1 once CSARGGALIF